The 6 T cell receptor beta chains listed next were all sequenced from one sample in a study of persistence of HIV-infected CD4 T cells. Sequencing used immunoSEQ version 4 in survey mode. Sequenced by immunoSEQ multiplex PCR; TCRdb stores in-frame clones only, minus some. The table includes tens of thousands of clones, approximately 90% detected once. Cells were stimulated nonspecifically with anti-CD3/anti-CD28 magnetic beads. Sorting selected CD4+ T cells upregulating both CD40 ligand and CD69. These receptors have no known antigen. The specimen was CD4+ T cells sorted from PBMCs after approximately 19-hour stimulation, collected from a patient who received antiretroviral therapy. The receptors stem from an adult man with HIV who was CMV-seropositive.

The J gene is TRBJ1-2, the V gene TRBV28; D is uncertain. CDR1 and CDR2 from the germline V gene are MDHEN and SYDVKM. The CDR3 is 12 amino acids. Deletions cut 4 bases from V and 7 bases from J, with 10 bases between. The CDR3 DNA reads TGTGCCAGCAGTTCCGGGATCAGTGGCTACACCTTC. Translated: CASSSGISGYTF.

This chain links TRBV18 with TRBJ1-1, with D tentatively TRBD1 (5 bases). The germline V gene has CDR1 KGHSH and CDR2 LQKENI. V was clipped by 2 bases and J by 0 bases, with 16 bases between them. CDR3 length: 17 amino acids. CDR3: CASSPNSLRTMNTEAFF. For the CDR3, the DNA is TGTGCCAGCTCACCAAACTCTCTTCGGACAATGAACACTGAAGCTTTCTTT.

V gene TRBV10-3 combines with J gene TRBJ1-1; possibly TRBD1 for D (6 bases). With 0 bases removed from V and 2 bases from J, the gap between germline ends came to 13 bases. The CDR3 extends over 16 amino acids. Germline-derived CDR1 and CDR2 are ENHRY and SYGVKD. In DNA form, the CDR3 reads TGTGCCATCAGTGAGTCTTGGGGGCAGCTAAACACTGAAGCTTTCTTT. It encodes CAISESWGQLNTEAFF.

The chain has TRBV7-2 and TRBJ2-1, with 13 bases identical to TRBD2. Germline values: CDR1 SGHTA, CDR2 FQGNSA. The CDR3 runs 17 residues. After removal of 2 bases from V and 6 bases from J, the junction contained 7 bases not matched to a gene. CDR3 sequence reads: CASSLRKLAGGPNEQFF. DNA for the CDR3: TGTGCCAGCAGCTTAAGGAAACTAGCGGGGGGGCCCAATGAGCAGTTCTTC.

The chain is built from TRBV18 and TRBJ1-6; D unresolved. V was pared by 3 bases and J by 5 bases, with 17 bases between. CDR1 and CDR2 from the germline V gene are KGHSH and LQKENI. The CDR3 is 17 amino acids. For the CDR3, the DNA is TGTGCCAGCTCACCGGCCCATCGCGCACGGGATAATTCACCCCTCCACTTT. Translated: CASSPAHRARDNSPLHF.

The rearrangement joins TRBV18 to TRBJ2-1, with D possibly TRBD2 on 6 matching bases. V was shortened by 5 bases and J by 0 bases, with 11 bases between the two germline ends. CDR3 size: 15 residues. CDR1 KGHSH and CDR2 LQKENI come from the germline V gene. For the CDR3, the DNA is TGTGCCAGCTCAGCGGGACGTAGCTCCTACAATGAGCAGTTCTTC. Its protein product is CASSAGRSSYNEQFF.